The 6 T cell receptor beta chains given below trace back to one sample, sequenced in a study of shared clonotypes between healthy human individuals. CD8 cells regarded as naive lacked CD45RO, were positively chosen for CCR7, and omitted terminally differentiated effector memory CD45RA+ cells. Generated by immunoSEQ multiplex PCR, the TCRdb table keeps only in-frame clones and is missing some. The top ten clones hold around 0.1% of a sample with hundreds of thousands of clones, around 96% of them seen once. Specimen: naive CD8+ T cells sorted from blood. The receptors come from a woman in her twenties or thirties in good health.

A remark on this clone: Other DNA sequences in the sample encode the same CDR3. J is TRBJ2-7 and V is TRBV27, with a weak D call TRBD2 (5 bases). V lost 6 bases and J 2 bases, leaving 8 bases between the germline ends. Germline assignment: CDR1 MNHEY and CDR2 SMNVEV (reference sequence). CDR3 size: 12 residues. CDR3 protein: CASRTGAYEQYF. The DNA of the CDR3 is TGTGCCAGCAGAACCGGGGCCTACGAGCAGTACTTC.

The chain combines TRBV11-2 with TRBJ2-1; a possible D gene is TRBD2 (6 bases). The CDR3 is made up of 18 amino acids. Per germline, CDR1 SGHAT and CDR2 FQNNGV. Deletions cut 1 base from V and 3 bases from J, with 19 bases between. The CDR3 DNA reads TGTGCCAGCAGCTTAGTCCTGAGGGGTAGGAGGGTCTACAATGAGCAGTTCTTC. Amino acids: CASSLVLRGRRVYNEQFF.

The chain is built from TRBV6-5 and TRBJ1-1, with 7 bases identical to TRBD1. The CDR3 extends over 16 amino acids. Germline values: CDR1 MNHEY, CDR2 SVGAGI. The V and J ends lost 2 bases and 0 bases, in that order; junction bases with no gene match: 6. DNA of the CDR3: TGTGCCAGCAGTTACCGGGACAGCGCCATGAACACTGAAGCTTTCTTT. Its protein is CASSYRDSAMNTEAFF.

The chain joins TRBV5-6 to TRBJ1-1; unclear D gene. CDR1 and CDR2 (germline): SGHDT, YYEEEE. V was pared by 0 bases and J by 0 bases, with 12 bases between. The CDR3 loop spans 16 amino acids. In DNA, the CDR3 is TGTGCCAGCAGCTTGGTCCGTAGCCTAATGAACACTGAAGCTTTCTTT. This codes for CASSLVRSLMNTEAFF.

This CDR3 is CASRGAPGEPQHF. The CDR3 region has the DNA TGTGCCAGCAGAGGGGCCCCAGGGGAGCCCCAGCATTTT. The chain links TRBV2 to TRBJ1-5; a possible D gene is TRBD1 (6 bases). V lost 6 bases and J lost 8, with 14 bases in between. This CDR3 has 13 amino acids. The germline V gene encodes CDR1 SNHLY and CDR2 FYNNEI.

Remarks on this clone: Distinct nucleotide sequences in the sample also encode this CDR3. CDR3 sequence (DNA): TGTGCCAGCAGCTTCCGGGACAGCTACGAGCAGTACTTC. It is translated as CASSFRDSYEQYF. The V call is TRBV5-4, the J call TRBJ2-7, with 7 positions matching TRBD1. The CDR3 loop spans 13 amino acids. Germline trimming cut 2 bases from V and 3 bases from J; bases unmatched to any gene: 2. Germline CDR1 and CDR2: SGHNT and YYREEE (reference sequence).